Each of the 13 T cell receptor beta chains below was sequenced from the same sample in a study of blood T cell repertoires in COVID-19. The method was immunoSEQ multiplex PCR; TCRdb's version includes in-frame clones alone and lacks a portion of them. The table shows 140,000 or so clones, with approximately 81% occurring only once. The sequenced material came from peripheral blood. The source of these receptors is a human donor in a cohort sampled during active COVID-19.

The gene calls are TRBV18 and TRBJ2-5; 10 bases line up with TRBD1. V was pared by 2 bases and J by 4 bases, with 7 bases of the junction left unmatched. Germline-derived CDR1 and CDR2 are KGHSH and LQKENI. This CDR3 spans 16 amino acids. CDR3 residues: CASSPLWDRGGETQYF. In DNA, the CDR3 is TGTGCCAGCTCACCATTATGGGACAGGGGAGGAGAGACCCAGTACTTC.

The table lists this clone with a few counts. V gene TRBV3-1 (or the pseudogene TRBV3-2) combines with J gene TRBJ2-7; D might be TRBD2 (6 bases). CDR3 length: 14 residues. CDR1 LGHDT and CDR2 YNNKEL come from the germline V gene (reference sequence). The V gene lost 4 bases and the J gene lost 0 bases, with 10 bases spanning the gap. DNA for the CDR3: TGTGCCAGCAGCCGGGACGGGAGCTCCTACGAGCAGTACTTC. Amino acid sequence: CASSRDGSSYEQYF.

V gene TRBV7-9 combines with J gene TRBJ1-5; possibly TRBD1 for D (6 bases). From germline, CDR1 is SEHNR and CDR2 FQNEAQ (reference sequence). Trimming removed 5 bases at V and 3 bases at J, with 11 bases between. The CDR3 runs 14 residues. CDR3 sequence: CASSGGQSNQPQHF. In nucleotides, the CDR3 is TGTGCCAGCAGCGGAGGACAGTCCAATCAGCCCCAGCATTTT.

CDR3 in amino acids: CASSQDKRGAGMISYEQYF. In DNA, the CDR3 is TGCGCCAGCAGCCAAGATAAACGGGGAGCGGGAATGATATCCTACGAGCAGTACTTC. The chain links TRBV4-3 to TRBJ2-7, with 7 bases fitting TRBD2. With V trimmed by 0 bases and J by 1 base, 15 bases remained unmatched. CDR3 length: 19 residues. The germline V gene encodes CDR1 LGHNA and CDR2 YSLEER.

This clone has just one count. This chain connects TRBV5-4 to TRBJ2-2, with 11 bases identical to TRBD2. V shed 4 bases and J 4 bases; nucleotides not matched to a gene: 6. Germline CDR1 is SGHNT and CDR2 is YYREEE (reference sequence). The CDR3 consists of 16 residues. CDR3 DNA: TGTGCCAGCAGCGCGGGACTAGCGGCAGCCACCGGGGAGCTGTTTTTT. This sequence encodes CASSAGLAAATGELFF.

The chain employs TRBV7-3 and TRBJ2-7, with D possibly being TRBD1 (5 bases). From germline, CDR1 is SGHTA and CDR2 FQGTGA. The germline V and J ends were trimmed by 1 base and 4 bases, with 8 bases remaining between them. The CDR3 loop spans 13 amino acids. In DNA form, the CDR3 reads TGTGCCAGCAGCTTAATTCAGGGTTACGAGCAGTACTTC. Protein product: CASSLIQGYEQYF.

J is TRBJ1-6 and V is TRBV25-1; TRBD1 might be the D (6 bases). Germline V lookup: CDR1 MGHDK, CDR2 SYGVNS. The V gene lost 6 bases and the J gene lost 0 bases, with 15 bases spanning the gap. This CDR3 comprises 17 residues. CDR3 in amino acids: CASSSGQGSSYNSPLHF. For the CDR3, the DNA is TGTGCCAGCAGCTCTGGGCAGGGGAGCTCCTATAATTCACCCCTCCACTTT.

This chain links TRBV12-3 or TRBV12-4 with TRBJ1-2, with a tentative D call TRBD1 (6 bases). CDR3 length: 13 amino acids. V lost 6 bases and J lost 7, with 15 bases in between. DNA of the CDR3: TGTGCCAGCAGCTCCGACAGGCGTGGTGGCTACACCTTC. Translating gives CASSSDRRGGYTF.

There are a few counts of this clone. For the CDR3, the DNA is TGTGCCAGCAGCTTGGCAAGGGGTTTTCCTGAAGCTTTCTTT. Its protein product is CASSLARGFPEAFF. The V and J genes are TRBV5-6 and TRBJ1-1; weak D call: TRBD1 (5 bases). Germline CDR1 SGHDT, CDR2 YYEEEE. This CDR3 is 14 amino acids long. The V and J ends lost 0 bases and 6 bases respectively, with 12 bases between them. The complete variable domain, with remaining parts taken from reference TRBV5-6 and TRBJ1-1, reads DAGVTQSPTHLIKTRGQQVTLRCSPKSGHDTVSWYQQALGQGPQFIFQYYEEEERQRGNFPDRFSGHQFPNYSSELNVNALLLGDSALYLCASSLARGFPEAFFGQGTRLTVV.

This rearrangement joins TRBV28 to TRBJ2-1, with 13 bases aligning to TRBD2. V lost 6 bases to trimming and J lost 10 bases; unmatched junction nucleotides: 12. The germline CDR1 and CDR2 sequences are MDHEN and SYDVKM. This CDR3 region has 16 residues. This CDR3 reads CASRVAGTSGKNEQFF. CDR3 sequence (DNA): TGTGCCAGCAGGGTAGCCGGGACTAGCGGGAAGAACGAGCAGTTCTTC.

This rearrangement joins TRBV6-4 to TRBJ1-2; D is possibly TRBD1 (6 bases). Trimming removed 0 bases at V and 4 bases at J, with 18 bases between. CDR1 and CDR2 (germline): MRHNA, SNTAGT. This CDR3 is built from 17 residues. As DNA, the CDR3 is TGTGCCAGCAGTGACTCTTTTGGGGCGGGGGGCGGCTATGGCTACACCTTC. This encodes CASSDSFGAGGGYGYTF.

The J gene is TRBJ2-1, the V gene TRBV6-2 or TRBV6-3; 11 bases are shared with TRBD2. The ends lost 2 bases at V and 8 bases at J; junction bases unmatched: 8. CDR3 length: 16 residues. Per the germline V gene, CDR1 is MNHEY and CDR2 is SVGEGT. Here the CDR3 DNA reads TGTGCCAGCAGTTACATACTAGCGGGAGTCGCGGATGAGCAGTTCTTC. This translates into CASSYILAGVADEQFF.

The chain has TRBV3-1 (or the pseudogene TRBV3-2) and TRBJ1-1; 9 bases are shared with TRBD1. From germline, CDR1 is LGHDT and CDR2 YNNKEL (reference sequence). The CDR3 has 15 residues. After removal of 5 bases from V and 1 base from J, the junction contained 5 bases not matched to a gene. The DNA for the CDR3 is TGTGCCAGCAGCAAGGGACAGGGTTGGAACACTGAAGCTTTCTTT. Residues: CASSKGQGWNTEAFF.